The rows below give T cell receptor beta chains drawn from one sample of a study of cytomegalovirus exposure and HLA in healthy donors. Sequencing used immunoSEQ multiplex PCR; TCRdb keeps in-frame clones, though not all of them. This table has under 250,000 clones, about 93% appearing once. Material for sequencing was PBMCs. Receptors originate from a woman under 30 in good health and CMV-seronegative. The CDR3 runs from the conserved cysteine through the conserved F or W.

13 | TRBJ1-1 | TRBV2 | CASMHRENTEAFF
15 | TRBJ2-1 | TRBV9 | CASSVPSGRGDEQFF
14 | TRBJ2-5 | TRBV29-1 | CSVEGSWPRETQYF
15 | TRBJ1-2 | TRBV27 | CASSLSGIPPGGYTF
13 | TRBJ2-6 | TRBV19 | CAVRRGGANVLTF
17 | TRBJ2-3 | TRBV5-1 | CASSLRASGSSTDTQYF
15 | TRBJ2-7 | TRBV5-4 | CASSGFIAGDDEQYF
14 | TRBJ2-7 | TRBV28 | CASSLRVAARGQYF
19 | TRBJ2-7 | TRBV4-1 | CASSQELAGFRLGYYEQYF
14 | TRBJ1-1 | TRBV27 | CASSLAGQGGEAFF
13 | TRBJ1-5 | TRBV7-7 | CASSATRDQPQHF
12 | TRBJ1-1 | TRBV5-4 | CASSLIREEAFF
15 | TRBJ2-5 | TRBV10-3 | CAISTKAGGFETQYF
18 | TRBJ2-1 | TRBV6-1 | CASSVTSYYPGHDNEQFF
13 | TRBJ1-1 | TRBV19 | CASSRDRVTEAFF
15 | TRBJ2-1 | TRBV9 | CASSVGQGPYNEQFF
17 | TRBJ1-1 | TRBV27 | CASSPTRGRLGNTEAFF
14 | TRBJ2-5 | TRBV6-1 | CASSESNRQETQYF
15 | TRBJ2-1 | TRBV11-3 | CASSLGAAERDEQFF
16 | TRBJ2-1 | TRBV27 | CASSTTAGTGPNEQFF
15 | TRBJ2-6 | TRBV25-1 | CASSSLVSGANVLTF
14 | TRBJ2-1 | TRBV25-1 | CASSGLAGGSFRFF
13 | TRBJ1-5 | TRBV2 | CASTPYSNQPQHF
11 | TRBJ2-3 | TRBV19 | CASSLRDTQYF
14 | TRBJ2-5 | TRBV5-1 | CASRNTGDQETQYF
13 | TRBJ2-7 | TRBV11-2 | CASSLRDRYEQYF
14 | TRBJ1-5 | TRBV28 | CASSDGTADQPQHF
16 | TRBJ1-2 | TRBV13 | CASSDPRDISNYGYTF
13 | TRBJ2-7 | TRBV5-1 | CASSGDATYEQYF
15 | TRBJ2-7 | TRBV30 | CAWSVRTREVYEQYF
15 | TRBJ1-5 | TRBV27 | CASSRQGQSNQPQHF
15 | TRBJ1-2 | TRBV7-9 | CASSRAGGQIYGYTF
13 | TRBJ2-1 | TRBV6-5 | CASGLAGNNEQFF
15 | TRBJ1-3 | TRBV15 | CATSRDYEVGNTIYF
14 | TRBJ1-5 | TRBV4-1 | CASSQEGSNQPQHF
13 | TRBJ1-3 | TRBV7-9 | CASREGAGNTIYF
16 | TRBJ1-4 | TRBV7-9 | CASSLERRATNEKLFF
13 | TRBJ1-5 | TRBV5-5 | CASSLRPDQPQHF
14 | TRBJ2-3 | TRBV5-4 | CASSLEGATDTQYF
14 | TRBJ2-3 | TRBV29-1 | CSVVGGASTDTQYF
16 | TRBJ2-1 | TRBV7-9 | CASSGLAGGAPYEQFF
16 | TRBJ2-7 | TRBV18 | CASSPQRLAGSYEQYF
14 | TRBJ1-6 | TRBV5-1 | CASQPRTGDSPLHF
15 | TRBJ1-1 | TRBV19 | CASSIPGRMNTEAFF
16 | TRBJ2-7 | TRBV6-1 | CASSEWREGASYEQYF
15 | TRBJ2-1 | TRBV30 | CAWSRTSGSVVQQFF
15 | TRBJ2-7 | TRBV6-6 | CASSLRKLGSHEQYF
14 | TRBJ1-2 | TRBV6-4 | CASSDGPAGYGYTF